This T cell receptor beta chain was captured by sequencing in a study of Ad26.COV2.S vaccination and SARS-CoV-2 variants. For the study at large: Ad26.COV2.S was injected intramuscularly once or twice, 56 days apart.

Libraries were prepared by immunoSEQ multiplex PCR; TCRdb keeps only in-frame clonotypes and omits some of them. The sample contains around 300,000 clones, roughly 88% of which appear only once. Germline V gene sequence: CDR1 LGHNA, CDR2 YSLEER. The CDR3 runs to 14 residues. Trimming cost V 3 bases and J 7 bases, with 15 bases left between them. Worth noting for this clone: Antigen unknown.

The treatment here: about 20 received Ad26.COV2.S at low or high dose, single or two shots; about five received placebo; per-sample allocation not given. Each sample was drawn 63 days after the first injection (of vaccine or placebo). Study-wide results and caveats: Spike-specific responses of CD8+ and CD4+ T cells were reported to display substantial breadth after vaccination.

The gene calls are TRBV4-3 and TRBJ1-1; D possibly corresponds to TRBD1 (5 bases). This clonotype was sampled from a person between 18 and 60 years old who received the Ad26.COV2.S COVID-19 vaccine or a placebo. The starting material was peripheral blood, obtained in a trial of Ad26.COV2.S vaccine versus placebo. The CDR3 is CASSQVTGTFEAFF. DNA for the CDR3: TGCGCCAGCAGCCAGGTTACAGGAACCTTTGAAGCTTTCTTT.